This T cell receptor (beta chain) was documented in a study of blood T cell repertoires in COVID-19. Study information: COVID-19 samples, acute and convalescent, were from the United States, Italy and Spain. T cells, B-cell-depleted T cells, or PBMCs provided the cDNA or gDNA that served as material.

The junction had 12 bases not matched to a gene; V was cut back by 3 bases and J by 2 bases. The CDR3 runs to 17 residues. Germline V gives CDR1 LGHNA, CDR2 YNFKEQ. Profiling relied on immunoSEQ multiplex PCR, and the TCRdb table lists in-frame clones only, not all of them. The repertoire has tens of thousands of clones, about 86% of them found once; the top ten carry about 5.9%. Input material: peripheral blood. This rearrangement joins TRBV4-2 to TRBJ1-1; TRBD1 matches 7 bases. This receptor was taken from an elderly woman with active or convalescent COVID-19. The CDR3 region is CASSHPPGGSGNTEAFF. CDR3 in DNA: TGTGCCAGCAGCCACCCCCCAGGGGGTAGCGGTAACACTGAAGCTTTCTTT.